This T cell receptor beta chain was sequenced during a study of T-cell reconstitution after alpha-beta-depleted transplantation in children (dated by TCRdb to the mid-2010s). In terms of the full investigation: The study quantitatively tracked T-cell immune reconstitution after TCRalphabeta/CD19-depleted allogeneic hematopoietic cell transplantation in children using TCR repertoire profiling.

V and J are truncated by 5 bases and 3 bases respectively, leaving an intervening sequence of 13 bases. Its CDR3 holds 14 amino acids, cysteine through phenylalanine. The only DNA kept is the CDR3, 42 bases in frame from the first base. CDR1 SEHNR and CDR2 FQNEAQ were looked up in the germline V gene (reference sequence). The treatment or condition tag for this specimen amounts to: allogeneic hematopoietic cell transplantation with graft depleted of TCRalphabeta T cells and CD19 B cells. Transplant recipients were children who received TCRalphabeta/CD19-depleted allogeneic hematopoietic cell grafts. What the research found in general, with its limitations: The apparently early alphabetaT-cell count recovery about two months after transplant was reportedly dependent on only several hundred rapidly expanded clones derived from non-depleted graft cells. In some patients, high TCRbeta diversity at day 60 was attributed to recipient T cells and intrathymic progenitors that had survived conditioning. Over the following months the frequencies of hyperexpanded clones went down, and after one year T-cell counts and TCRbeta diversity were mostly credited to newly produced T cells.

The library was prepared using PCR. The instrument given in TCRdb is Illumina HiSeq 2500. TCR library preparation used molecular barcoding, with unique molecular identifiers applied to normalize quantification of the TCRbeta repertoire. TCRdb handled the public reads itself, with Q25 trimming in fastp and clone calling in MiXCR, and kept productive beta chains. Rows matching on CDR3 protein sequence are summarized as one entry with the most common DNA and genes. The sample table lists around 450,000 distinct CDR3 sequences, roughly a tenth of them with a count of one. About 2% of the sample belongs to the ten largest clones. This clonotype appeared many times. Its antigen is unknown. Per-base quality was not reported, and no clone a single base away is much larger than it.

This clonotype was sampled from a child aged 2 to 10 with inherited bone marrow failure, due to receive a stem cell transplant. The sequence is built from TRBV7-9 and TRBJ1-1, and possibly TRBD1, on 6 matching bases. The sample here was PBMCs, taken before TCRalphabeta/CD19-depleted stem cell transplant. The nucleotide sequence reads TGTGCCAGCAGCCCTACAGGGAGTGACACTGAAGCTTTCTTT. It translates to CASSPTGSDTEAFF.